This T cell receptor beta chain comes out of a study of CD8 T cells in ankylosing spondylitis. Study-level findings and limits: A subset of motif variants has previously been described in the synovial fluid and blood of reactive arthritis.

This clonotype was seen many times. What it binds is unknown. TCRdb recomputed calls from the 5' RACE reads with MiXCR, one row per CDR3 protein. The profile shows 150,000 to 200,000 distinct CDR3 sequences, approximately 10% of them singletons. Germline CDR1 and CDR2: LGHDT and YNNKEL (reference sequence). V gave up 1 base and J gave up 2 bases, with 9 bases separating them. The CDR3 runs 14 residues. The chain links TRBV3-1 to TRBJ2-7; unclear D gene. The TCR comes from a male donor with ankylosing spondylitis or in good health (not recorded which). The specimen sequenced was blood, either unsorted or a sorted T cell fraction (not recorded which). CDR3 residues: CASSQGTVTYEQYF. CDR3 in DNA: TGTGCCAGCAGCCAAGGGACGGTTACCTACGAGCAGTACTTC.